The 16 T cell receptor beta chains below come from one sample, sequenced in a study of T cell responses to AZD1222 COVID-19 vaccine. TCRdb's copy holds only in-frame clones and misses some; the assay was immunoSEQ multiplex PCR. The sample has over 100,000 clones; 85% to 95% are singletons. Sequencing was performed on peripheral blood, taken on day 0 of AZD1222 vaccination. These TCRs come from an adult in good health.

This chain joins TRBV10-3 and TRBJ2-7; TRBD2 is a possible D gene (5 bases). The CDR3 is 13 amino acids. Germline-derived CDR1 and CDR2 are ENHRY and SYGVKD. V lost 4 bases and J 6 bases, leaving 13 bases between the germline ends. The CDR3 loop reads CAISGVAEGEQYV. In nucleotides, the CDR3 is TGTGCCATCAGTGGAGTGGCTGAGGGCGAGCAGTACGTC.

The chain links TRBV5-1 to TRBJ1-5; D is ambiguous. Looked up from germline, CDR1 is SGHRS and CDR2 is YFSETQ. This CDR3 is built from 15 residues. Trimming took 7 bases from V and 3 from J, leaving 17 bases between them. The CDR3 DNA sequence: TGCGCCAGCCCTCATTCCGTAAGTCCCAATCAGCCCCAGCATTTT. Translation: CASPHSVSPNQPQHF.

This clone was counted a single time. Other nucleotide sequences in the sample specify the same CDR3. J is TRBJ1-1 and V is TRBV6-5, with 9 bases aligning to TRBD1. Germline CDR1 MNHEY, CDR2 SVGAGI. This CDR3 has 15 amino acids. Trimming at V came to 0 bases and at J to 3 bases, leaving 2 bases not matched to a gene. The CDR3 reads CASSYSRTGDTEAFF. The DNA for the CDR3 is TGTGCCAGCAGTTACTCAAGGACAGGGGACACTGAAGCTTTCTTT.

The chain uses TRBV24-1 and TRBJ2-2; tentative D call: TRBD2 (6 bases). The V end lost 0 bases, the J end lost 2 bases, and 15 bases lay between the germline ends. CDR3 length equals 18 residues. Germline CDR1 reads KGHDR; CDR2 reads SFDVKD. The DNA for the CDR3 is TGTGCCACCAGTGATTTGTCTTTGGGGGGAATTAACACCGGGGAGCTGTTTTTT. Translating gives CATSDLSLGGINTGELFF.

The rearrangement links TRBV6-2 or TRBV6-3 to TRBJ2-1; 8 nucleotides line up with TRBD1. Losses at the gene ends were 6 bases for V and 6 bases for J; bases not matched to a gene: 10. Germline V lookup: CDR1 MNHEY, CDR2 SVGEGT. This CDR3 spans 15 amino acids. DNA of the CDR3: TGTGCCAGCAGCCTCGGCCAGGGGGCGCTCAATGAGCAGTTCTTC. Protein: CASSLGQGALNEQFF.

CDR3 amino acids: CASSPTIGHSTDTQYF. In DNA, the CDR3 is TGCGCCAGCAGCCCGACTATCGGACATAGCACAGATACGCAGTATTTT. The chain has TRBV5-1 and TRBJ2-3, with D tentatively TRBD1 or TRBD2 (5 bases each). CDR1 SGHRS and CDR2 YFSETQ come from the germline V gene. Trimming stripped 4 bases from V and 0 bases from J, with 15 bases between. The CDR3 loop spans 16 amino acids.

This rearrangement joins TRBV2 to TRBJ2-3; maybe TRBD1 (5 bases). V shed 4 bases and J shed 5 bases, with 13 bases lying between them. Germline values: CDR1 SNHLY, CDR2 FYNNEI. The CDR3 sequence is 14 residues long. CDR3 nucleotide sequence: TGTGCCAGCAGTGTTGACGGGCAGGGAGATACGCAGTATTTT. Translation gives CASSVDGQGDTQYF.

J is TRBJ1-4 and V is TRBV7-9; 8 nucleotides match TRBD1. Germline lookup yields CDR1 SEHNR and CDR2 FQNEAQ (reference sequence). The CDR3 runs to 14 residues. J was trimmed by 8 bases and V by 5 bases; bases with no gene match: 7. In nucleotides, the CDR3 is TGTGCCAGCAGCCTTACAGGGGGAAAAGAAAAACTGTTTTTT. Translation: CASSLTGGKEKLFF.

The chain carries TRBV27 and TRBJ1-4; a weak D match, TRBD1 (5 bases). The CDR3 runs to 14 residues. Trimming shortened V by 3 bases and J by 5 bases, and 10 bases separated the two germline ends. Germline-derived CDR1 and CDR2 are MNHEY and SMNVEV (reference sequence). CDR3 loop: CASSFRGVNEKLFF. DNA of the CDR3: TGTGCCAGCAGTTTTAGGGGCGTCAATGAAAAACTGTTTTTT.

The CDR3: CASSHQQGANYGYTF. For the CDR3, the DNA is TGTGCCAGCAGCCACCAACAGGGGGCTAACTATGGCTACACCTTC. The V call is TRBV7-2, the J call TRBJ1-2; TRBD1 aligns across 8 bases. The junction had 5 bases not matched to a gene; V was cut back by 5 bases and J by 0 bases. Germline V CDR1 and CDR2: SGHTA, FQGNSA. The CDR3 loop spans 15 amino acids.

This chain connects TRBV7-9 to TRBJ2-7; 9 bases fit TRBD2. The CDR3 extends over 15 amino acids. The germline V gene encodes CDR1 SEHNR and CDR2 FQNEAQ (reference sequence). V lost 1 base to trimming and J lost 4 bases; unmatched junction nucleotides: 5. The CDR3 DNA is TGTGCCAGCAGCTTAGGGGCTAGCGGGATGTACGAGCAGTACGTC. Protein product: CASSLGASGMYEQYV.

This rearrangement joins TRBV14 to TRBJ2-7; no firm D call. The V gene's germline CDR1 is SGHDN and CDR2 FVKESK. The length of the CDR3 is 13 residues. V shed 3 bases and J shed 6 bases, with 12 bases lying between them. The CDR3 sequence is CASSHLRRAEQYF. As DNA, the CDR3 is TGTGCCAGCAGCCACCTCAGAAGGGCCGAGCAGTACTTC. Full variable domain (rest looked up from reference TRBV14 and TRBJ2-7): EAGVTQFPSHSVIEKGQTVTLRCDPISGHDNLYWYRRVMGKEIKFLLHFVKESKQDESGMPNNRFLAERTGGTYSTLKVQPAELEDSGVYFCASSHLRRAEQYFGPGTRLTVT.

The V call is TRBV7-8, the J call TRBJ1-1; 8 bases are shared with TRBD1. The CDR3 consists of 15 residues. V gave up 4 bases and J gave up 0 bases; unmatched junction bases: 4. In germline, CDR1 is SGHVS, CDR2 FQNEAQ. The CDR3 sequence: CASSSWTGLNTEAFF. The CDR3 DNA sequence: TGTGCCAGCAGCTCGTGGACAGGGTTGAACACTGAAGCTTTCTTT.

The chain is built from TRBV29-1 and TRBJ2-5, with 9 bases that match TRBD2. The germline V gene has CDR1 SQVTM and CDR2 ANQGSEA. The CDR3 totals 13 residues. The J segment lost 1 base and the V segment lost 7 bases, leaving 4 bases of the junction unmatched. In DNA, the CDR3 is TGCAGCGCCCAGACTAGCGGCCAAGAGACCCAGTACTTC. Its translation is CSAQTSGQETQYF.

This chain links TRBV7-9 with TRBJ1-3, with 10 bases that match TRBD1. The CDR3 runs to 16 residues. J gave up 4 bases and V 6 bases, and 9 bases lay outside the gene matches. Per germline, CDR1 SEHNR and CDR2 FQNEAQ (reference sequence). The CDR3 sequence: CASRQRGTGVGNTIYF. CDR3 sequence (DNA): TGTGCCAGCAGACAAAGAGGGACAGGGGTCGGAAACACCATATATTTT.

The genes are TRBV11-2 and TRBJ1-1; 8 bases are shared with TRBD1. This CDR3 has 13 residues. Germline V gene lookup returns CDR1 SGHAT and CDR2 FQNNGV. Trimming took 8 bases from V and 4 from J; bases not matched to a gene: 6. For the CDR3, the DNA is TGTGCCAGCTCTAAAGACAGGGGCACTGAAGCTTTCTTT. Its protein is CASSKDRGTEAFF.